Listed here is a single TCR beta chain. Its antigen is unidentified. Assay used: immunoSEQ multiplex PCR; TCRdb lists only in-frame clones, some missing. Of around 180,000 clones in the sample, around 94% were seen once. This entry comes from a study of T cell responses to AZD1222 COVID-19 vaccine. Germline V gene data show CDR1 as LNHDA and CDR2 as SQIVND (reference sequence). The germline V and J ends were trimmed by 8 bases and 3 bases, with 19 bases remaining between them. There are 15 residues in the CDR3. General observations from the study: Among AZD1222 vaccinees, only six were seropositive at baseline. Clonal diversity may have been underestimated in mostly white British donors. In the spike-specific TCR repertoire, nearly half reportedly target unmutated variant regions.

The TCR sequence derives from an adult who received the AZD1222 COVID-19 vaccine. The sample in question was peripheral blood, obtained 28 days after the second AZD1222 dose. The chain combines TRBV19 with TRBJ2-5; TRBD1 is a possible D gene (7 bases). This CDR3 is CASRQLQGGKETQYF. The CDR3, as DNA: TGTGCCAGTCGCCAGCTTCAGGGGGGAAAAGAGACCCAGTACTTC.